The entry below gives a single T cell receptor beta chain sequence along with its context. Its antigen is undetermined. The V gene's germline CDR1 is LGHNA and CDR2 YNFKEQ. The CDR3 sequence is 15 residues long. V was cut by 4 bases and J by 5 bases, with 18 bases left in between. The PCR used 60 Vbeta and 13 Jbeta primers. Clones were read by immunoSEQ multiplex PCR, and TCRdb kept only the in-frame ones, dropping some. There are around 150,000 clones in the sample; about 68% occur only once, and around 1.6% lies in the top ten. The record originates from a study of cytomegalovirus exposure and HLA in healthy donors. This cohort consisted of healthy bone marrow donors. Regarding the study as a whole: Later on, analysis showed that most CMV-associated TCR beta chains appeared to be HLA-restricted. With later analysis, a missense DCLRE1C variant became linked to TCR beta V- and J-gene trimming. CMV serostatus was the sole immune exposure data available.

The rearrangement links TRBV4-2 to TRBJ2-7; TRBD2 might be the D (6 bases). Source material: PBMCs. The TCR sequence derives from a human donor in good health. The CDR3 nucleotides read TGTGCCAGCAGCCCCTGGGCGGGACTTCGAGACGAGCAGTACTTC. Encoded protein: CASSPWAGLRDEQYF.